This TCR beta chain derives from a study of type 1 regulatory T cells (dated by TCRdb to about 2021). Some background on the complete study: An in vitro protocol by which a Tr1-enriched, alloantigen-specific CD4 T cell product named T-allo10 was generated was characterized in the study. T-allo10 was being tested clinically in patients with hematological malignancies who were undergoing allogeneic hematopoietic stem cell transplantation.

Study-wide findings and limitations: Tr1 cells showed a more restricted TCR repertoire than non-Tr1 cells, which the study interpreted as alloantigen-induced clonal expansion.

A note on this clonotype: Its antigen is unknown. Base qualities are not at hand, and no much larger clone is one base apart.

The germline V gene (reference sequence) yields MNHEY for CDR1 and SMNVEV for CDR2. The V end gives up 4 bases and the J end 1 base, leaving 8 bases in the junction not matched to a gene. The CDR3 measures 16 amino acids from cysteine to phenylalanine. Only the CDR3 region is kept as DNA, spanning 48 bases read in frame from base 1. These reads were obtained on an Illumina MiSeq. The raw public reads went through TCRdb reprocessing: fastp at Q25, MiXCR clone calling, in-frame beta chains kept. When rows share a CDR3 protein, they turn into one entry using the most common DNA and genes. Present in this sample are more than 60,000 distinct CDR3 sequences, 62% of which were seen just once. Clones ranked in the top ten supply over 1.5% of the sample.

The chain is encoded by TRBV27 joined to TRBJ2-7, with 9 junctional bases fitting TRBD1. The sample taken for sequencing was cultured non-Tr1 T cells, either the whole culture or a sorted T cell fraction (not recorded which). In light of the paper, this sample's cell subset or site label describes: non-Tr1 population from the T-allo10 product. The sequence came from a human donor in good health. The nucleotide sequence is TGTGCCAGCAGTTCTTGGACAGGGGACGCTTCCTACGAGCAGTACTTC. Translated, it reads CASSSWTGDASYEQYF.